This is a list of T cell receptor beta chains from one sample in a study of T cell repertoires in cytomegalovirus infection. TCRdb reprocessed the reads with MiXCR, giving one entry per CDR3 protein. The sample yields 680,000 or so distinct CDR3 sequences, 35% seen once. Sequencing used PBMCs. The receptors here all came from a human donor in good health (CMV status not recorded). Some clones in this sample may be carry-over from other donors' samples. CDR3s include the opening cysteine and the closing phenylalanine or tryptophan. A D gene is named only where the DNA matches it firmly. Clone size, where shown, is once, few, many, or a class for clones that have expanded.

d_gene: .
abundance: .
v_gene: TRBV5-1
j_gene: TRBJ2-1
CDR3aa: CASSFSGDLYNEQFF
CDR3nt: TGCGCCAGCAGCTTTTCGGGGGACCTATACAATGAGCAGTTCTTC

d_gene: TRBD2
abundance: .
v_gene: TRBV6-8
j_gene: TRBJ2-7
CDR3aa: CASSAGLAEYEQYF
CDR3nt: TGTGCCAGCAGTGCGGGACTAGCGGAGTACGAGCAGTACTTC

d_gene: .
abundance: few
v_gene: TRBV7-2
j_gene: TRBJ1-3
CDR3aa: CASSKTTGSGSGNTIYF
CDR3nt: TGTGCCAGCAGCAAGACAACAGGGTCTGGCTCTGGAAACACCATATATTTT

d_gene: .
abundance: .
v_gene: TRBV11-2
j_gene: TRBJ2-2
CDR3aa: CASSLDPLRGPTGELFF
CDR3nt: TGTGCCAGCAGCTTAGATCCCCTTCGGGGGCCAACCGGGGAGCTGTTTTTT

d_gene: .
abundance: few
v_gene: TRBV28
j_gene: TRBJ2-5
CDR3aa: CASSGASWGDRKTQYF
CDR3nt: TGTGCCAGCAGTGGGGCGTCGTGGGGCGACAGAAAGACCCAGTACTTC

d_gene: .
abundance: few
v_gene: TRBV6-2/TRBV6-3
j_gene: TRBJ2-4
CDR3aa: CASSPDLALKNIQYF
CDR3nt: TGTGCCAGCAGTCCCGACCTGGCCCTAAAAAACATTCAGTACTTC

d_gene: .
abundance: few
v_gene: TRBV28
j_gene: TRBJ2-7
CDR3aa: CASSLYSTYEQYF
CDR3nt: TGTGCCAGCAGTTTATACAGTACCTACGAGCAGTACTTC

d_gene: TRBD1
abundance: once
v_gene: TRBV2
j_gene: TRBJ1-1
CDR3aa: CSSPGQGSSEAFF
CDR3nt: TGTTCCAGCCCGGGACAGGGTTCCTCGGAAGCTTTCTTT

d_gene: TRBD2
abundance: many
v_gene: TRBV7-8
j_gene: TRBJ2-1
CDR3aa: CASSLAMETGLAGGRYDEQFF
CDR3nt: TGTGCCAGCAGCTTAGCGATGGAGACGGGACTAGCGGGGGGGCGTTATGATGAGCAGTTCTTC

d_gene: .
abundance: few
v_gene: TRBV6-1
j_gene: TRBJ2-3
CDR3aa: CASNTRPGTDTQYF
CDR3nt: TGTGCCAGCAACACTAGGCCGGGCACAGATACGCAGTATTTT

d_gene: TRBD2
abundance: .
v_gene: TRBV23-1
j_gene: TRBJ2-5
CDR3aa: CASSQPTRASGQETQYF
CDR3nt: TGCGCCAGCAGTCAACCAACGCGAGCTAGCGGGCAAGAGACCCAGTACTTC

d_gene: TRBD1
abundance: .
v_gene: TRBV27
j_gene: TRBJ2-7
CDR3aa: CASSLTGQAYEQYF
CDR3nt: TGTGCCAGCAGTTTGACAGGACAGGCCTACGAGCAGTACTTC

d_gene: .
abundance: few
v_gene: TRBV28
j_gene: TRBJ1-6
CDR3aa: CASSSVLGSYNSPLHF
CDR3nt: TGTGCCAGCAGTTCCGTATTAGGCTCCTATAATTCACCCCTCCACTTT

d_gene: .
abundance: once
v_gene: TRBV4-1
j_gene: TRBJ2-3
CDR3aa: CASRRQEYTDTQYF
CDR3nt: TGCGCCAGCAGGAGACAGGAGTACACAGATACGCAGTATTTT

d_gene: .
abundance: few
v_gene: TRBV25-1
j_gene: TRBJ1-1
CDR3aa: CASSEYDQGTGNTEAFF
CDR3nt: TGTGCCAGCAGTGAATATGATCAGGGAACCGGGAACACTGAAGCTTTCTTT

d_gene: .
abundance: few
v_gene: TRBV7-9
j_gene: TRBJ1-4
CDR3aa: CASSFGRASDSLNEKLFF
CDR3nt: TGTGCCAGCAGCTTTGGGAGAGCGTCGGACAGCCTTAATGAAAAACTGTTTTTT

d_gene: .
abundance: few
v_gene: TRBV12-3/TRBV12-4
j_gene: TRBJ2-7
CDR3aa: CASSRDFYEQYF
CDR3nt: TGTGCCAGCAGTAGGGACTTCTACGAGCAGTACTTC

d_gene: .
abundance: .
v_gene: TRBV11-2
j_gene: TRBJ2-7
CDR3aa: CASSLGRGTVSPYEQYF
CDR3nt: TGTGCCAGCAGCTTAGGGAGGGGGACAGTCAGTCCCTACGAGCAGTACTTC

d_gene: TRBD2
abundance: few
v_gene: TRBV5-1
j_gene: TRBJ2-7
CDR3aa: CASSSPSGSAPEQYF
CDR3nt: TGCGCCAGCAGCTCGCCCAGCGGGAGCGCGCCAGAGCAGTACTTC

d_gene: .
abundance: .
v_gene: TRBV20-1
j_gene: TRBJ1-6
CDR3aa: CSAPEQAGGSSYNSPLHF
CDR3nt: TGCAGTGCCCCCGAACAGGCGGGGGGGAGCTCCTATAATTCACCCCTCCACTTT

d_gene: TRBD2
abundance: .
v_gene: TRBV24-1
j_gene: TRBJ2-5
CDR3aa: CATSDSTSGRELGKTQYF
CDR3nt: TGTGCCACCAGTGATTCTACTAGCGGGAGGGAATTAGGAAAGACCCAGTACTTC

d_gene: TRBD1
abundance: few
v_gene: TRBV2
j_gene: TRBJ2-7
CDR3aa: CASSEFLGTDYYEQYF
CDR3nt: TGTGCCAGCAGTGAGTTCTTGGGGACAGATTACTACGAGCAGTACTTC

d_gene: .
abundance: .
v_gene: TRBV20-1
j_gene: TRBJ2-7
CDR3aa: CSARDTGAGKTAEQYF
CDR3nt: TGCAGTGCTAGAGATACGGGCGCGGGAAAGACGGCCGAGCAGTACTTC

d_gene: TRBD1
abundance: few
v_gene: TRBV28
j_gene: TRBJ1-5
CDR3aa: CASSLDRPHQPQHF
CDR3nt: TGTGCCAGCAGTTTGGACAGGCCCCACCAGCCCCAGCATTTT

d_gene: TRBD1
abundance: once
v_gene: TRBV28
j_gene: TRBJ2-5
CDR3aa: CASSSGQGSQETQYF
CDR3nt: TGTGCCAGCAGTTCCGGACAGGGATCCCAAGAGACCCAGTACTTC

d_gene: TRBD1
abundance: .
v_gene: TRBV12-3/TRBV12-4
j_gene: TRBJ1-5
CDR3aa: CASSFPPGQGGQPQHF
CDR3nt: TGTGCCAGCAGTTTCCCCCCGGGACAGGGAGGACAGCCCCAGCATTTT

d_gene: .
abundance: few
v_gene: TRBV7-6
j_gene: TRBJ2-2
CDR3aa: CASSLDRLGRYTGELFF
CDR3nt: TGTGCCAGCAGCTTAGATCGCCTGGGTCGTTACACCGGGGAGCTGTTTTTT

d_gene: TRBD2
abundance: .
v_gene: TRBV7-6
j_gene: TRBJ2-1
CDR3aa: CASSPLGGSIQRGDNEQFF
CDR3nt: TGTGCCAGCAGCCCACTTGGCGGGAGCATTCAGAGGGGTGACAATGAGCAGTTCTTC

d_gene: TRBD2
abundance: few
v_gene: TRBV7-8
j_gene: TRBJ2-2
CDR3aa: CASSLGVLAASNTGELFF
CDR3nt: TGTGCCAGCAGCTTAGGGGTGCTAGCGGCTTCGAACACCGGGGAGCTGTTTTTT

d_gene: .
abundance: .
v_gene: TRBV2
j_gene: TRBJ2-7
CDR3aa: CASGSGSGYFYEQYF
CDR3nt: TGTGCCAGCGGGTCGGGGAGCGGCTATTTCTACGAGCAGTACTTC

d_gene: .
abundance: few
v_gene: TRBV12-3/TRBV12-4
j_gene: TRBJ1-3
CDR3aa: CASKQRGSGNTIYF
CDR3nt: TGTGCCAGCAAACAGAGGGGATCCGGAAACACCATATATTTT

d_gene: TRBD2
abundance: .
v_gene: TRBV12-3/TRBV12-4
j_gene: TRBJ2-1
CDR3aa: CATAPGREWYNEQFF
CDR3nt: TGTGCCACCGCCCCCGGGCGGGAGTGGTACAATGAGCAGTTCTTC

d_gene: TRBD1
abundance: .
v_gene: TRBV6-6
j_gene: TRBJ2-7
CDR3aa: CASGLVTGIYEQYF
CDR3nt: TGTGCCAGCGGGCTCGTGACAGGGATCTACGAGCAGTACTTC

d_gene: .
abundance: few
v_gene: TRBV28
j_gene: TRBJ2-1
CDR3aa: CASKDGSSYNEQFF
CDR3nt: TGTGCCAGCAAGGACGGCAGCTCCTACAATGAGCAGTTCTTC

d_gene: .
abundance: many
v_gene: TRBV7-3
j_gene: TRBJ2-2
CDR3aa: CASSLRQIVGNTGELFF
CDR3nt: TGTGCCAGCAGCTTAAGGCAGATAGTAGGAAACACCGGGGAGCTGTTTTTT

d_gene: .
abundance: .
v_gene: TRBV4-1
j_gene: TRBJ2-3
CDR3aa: CASSQLTTGHGIRRPRDTQYF
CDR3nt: TGCGCCAGCAGCCAACTCACGACTGGACATGGGATTCGGCGACCGAGAGATACGCAGTATTTT

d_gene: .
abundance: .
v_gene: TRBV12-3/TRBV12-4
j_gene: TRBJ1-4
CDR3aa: CASSIRTRNEKLFF
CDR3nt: TGTGCCAGCAGTATAAGGACCAGAAATGAAAAACTGTTTTTT

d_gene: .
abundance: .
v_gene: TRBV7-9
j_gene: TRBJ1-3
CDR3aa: CASSLDYPYRISGNTIYF
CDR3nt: TGTGCCAGCAGCTTAGATTACCCCTACAGGATCTCTGGAAACACCATATATTTT

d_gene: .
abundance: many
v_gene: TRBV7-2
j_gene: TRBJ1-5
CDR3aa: CASSLRRGYQGPQHF
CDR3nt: TGTGCCAGCAGCTTACGCCGCGGATATCAAGGTCCCCAGCATTTT

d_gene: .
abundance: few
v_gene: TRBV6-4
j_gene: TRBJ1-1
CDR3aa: CASSYEGGNTEAFF
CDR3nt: TGTGCCAGCAGTTATGAAGGGGGGAACACTGAAGCTTTCTTT

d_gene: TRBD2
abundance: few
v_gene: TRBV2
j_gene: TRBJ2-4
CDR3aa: CASSEARSLAGVGSYF
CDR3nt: TGTGCCAGCAGTGAAGCAAGAAGCCTAGCGGGGGTTGGCTCGTACTTC

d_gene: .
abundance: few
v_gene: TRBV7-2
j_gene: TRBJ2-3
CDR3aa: CASSLAHTDTQYF
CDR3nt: TGTGCCAGCAGCTTAGCTCATACTGATACGCAGTATTTT

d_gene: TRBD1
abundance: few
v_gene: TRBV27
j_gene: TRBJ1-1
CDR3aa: CASSLTGVGHTEAFF
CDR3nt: TGTGCCAGCAGTTTGACAGGGGTAGGGCACACTGAAGCTTTCTTT

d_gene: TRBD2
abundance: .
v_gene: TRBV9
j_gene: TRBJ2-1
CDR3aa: CASSASTGGKQFF
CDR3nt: TGTGCCAGCAGCGCGAGCACGGGAGGAAAGCAGTTCTTC